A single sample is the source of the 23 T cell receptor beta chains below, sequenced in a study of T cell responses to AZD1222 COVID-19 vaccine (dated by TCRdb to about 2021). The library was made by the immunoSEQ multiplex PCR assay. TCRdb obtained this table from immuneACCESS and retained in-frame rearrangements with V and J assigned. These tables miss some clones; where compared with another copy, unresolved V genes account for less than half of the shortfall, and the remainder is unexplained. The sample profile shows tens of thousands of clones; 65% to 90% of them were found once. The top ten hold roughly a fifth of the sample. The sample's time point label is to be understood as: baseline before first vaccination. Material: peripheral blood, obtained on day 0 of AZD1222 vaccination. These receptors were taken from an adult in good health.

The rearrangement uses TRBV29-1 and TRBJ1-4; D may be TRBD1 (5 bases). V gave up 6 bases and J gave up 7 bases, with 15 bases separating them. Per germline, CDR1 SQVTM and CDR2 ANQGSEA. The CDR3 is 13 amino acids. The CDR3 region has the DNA TGCAGCGTGGGGACCGGGGCGGGTGAAAAACTGTTTTTT. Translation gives CSVGTGAGEKLFF.

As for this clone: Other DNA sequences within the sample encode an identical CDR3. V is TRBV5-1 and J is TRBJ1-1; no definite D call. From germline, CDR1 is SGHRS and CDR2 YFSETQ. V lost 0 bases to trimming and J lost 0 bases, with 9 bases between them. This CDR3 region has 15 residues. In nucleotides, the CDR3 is TGCGCCAGCAGCTTGGTAGGACGGATGAACACTGAAGCTTTCTTT. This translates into CASSLVGRMNTEAFF.

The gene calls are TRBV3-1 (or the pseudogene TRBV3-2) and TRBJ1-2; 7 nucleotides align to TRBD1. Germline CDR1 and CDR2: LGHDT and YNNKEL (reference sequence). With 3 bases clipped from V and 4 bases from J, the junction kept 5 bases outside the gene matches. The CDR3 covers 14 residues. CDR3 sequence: CASSQRDSIYGYTF. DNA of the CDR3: TGTGCCAGCAGCCAGCGGGACAGCATCTATGGCTACACCTTC.

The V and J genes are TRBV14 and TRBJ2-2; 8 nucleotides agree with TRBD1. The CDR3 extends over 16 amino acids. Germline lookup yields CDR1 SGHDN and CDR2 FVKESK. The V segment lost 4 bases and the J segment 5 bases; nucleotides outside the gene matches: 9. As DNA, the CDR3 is TGTGCCAGCAGCCGCTGGACAGGGCTAAATACCGGGGAGCTGTTTTTT. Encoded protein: CASSRWTGLNTGELFF. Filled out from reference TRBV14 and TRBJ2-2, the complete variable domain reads EAGVTQFPSHSVIEKGQTVTLRCDPISGHDNLYWYRRVMGKEIKFLLHFVKESKQDESGMPNNRFLAERTGGTYSTLKVQPAELEDSGVYFCASSRWTGLNTGELFFGEGSRLTVL.

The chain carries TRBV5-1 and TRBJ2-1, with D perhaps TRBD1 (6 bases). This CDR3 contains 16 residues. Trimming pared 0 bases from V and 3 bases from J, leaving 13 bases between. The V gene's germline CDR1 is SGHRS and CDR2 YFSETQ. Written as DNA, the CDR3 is TGCGCCAGCAGCTTGGAAGTAGGACAGCTCTACAATGAGCAGTTCTTC. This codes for CASSLEVGQLYNEQFF.

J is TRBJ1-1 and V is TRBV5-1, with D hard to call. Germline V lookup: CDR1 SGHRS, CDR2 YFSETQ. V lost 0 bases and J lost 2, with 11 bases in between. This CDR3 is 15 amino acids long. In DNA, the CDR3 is TGCGCCAGCAGCTTGGATGGGGTATCCAACACTGAAGCTTTCTTT. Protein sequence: CASSLDGVSNTEAFF.

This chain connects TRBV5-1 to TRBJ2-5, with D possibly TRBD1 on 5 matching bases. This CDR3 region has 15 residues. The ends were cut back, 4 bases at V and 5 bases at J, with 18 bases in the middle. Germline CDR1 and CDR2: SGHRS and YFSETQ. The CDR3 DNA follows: TGCGCCAGCAGCGACGATACAGGATGGGGCGAGACCCAGTACTTC. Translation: CASSDDTGWGETQYF.

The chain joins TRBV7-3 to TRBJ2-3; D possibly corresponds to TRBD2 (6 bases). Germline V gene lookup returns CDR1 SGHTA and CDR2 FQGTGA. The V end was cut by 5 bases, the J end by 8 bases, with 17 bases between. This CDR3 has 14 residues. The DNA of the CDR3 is TGTGCCAGCAGCCAATCTAGCGAAGGAGGTACGCAGTATTTT. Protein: CASSQSSEGGTQYF.

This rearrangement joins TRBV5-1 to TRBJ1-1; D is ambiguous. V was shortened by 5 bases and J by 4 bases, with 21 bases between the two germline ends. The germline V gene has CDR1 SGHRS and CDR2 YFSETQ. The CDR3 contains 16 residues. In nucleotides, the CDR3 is TGCGCCAGCAGGCAACGGGGTGGAGGGTTGGGCACTGAAGCTTTCTTT. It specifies CASRQRGGGLGTEAFF. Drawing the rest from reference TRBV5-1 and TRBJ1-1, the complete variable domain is KAGVTQTPRYLIKTRGQQVTLSCSPISGHRSVSWYQQTPGQGLQFLFEYFSETQRNKGNFPGRFSGRQFSNSRSEMNVSTLELGDSALYLCASRQRGGGLGTEAFFGQGTRLTVV.

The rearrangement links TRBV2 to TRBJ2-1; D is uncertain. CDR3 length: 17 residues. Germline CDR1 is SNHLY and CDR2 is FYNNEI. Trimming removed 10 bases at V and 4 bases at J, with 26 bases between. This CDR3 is CAIDIPRGTSVYNEQFF. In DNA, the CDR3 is TGTGCCATCGATATCCCTAGAGGCACCTCTGTATACAATGAGCAGTTCTTC.

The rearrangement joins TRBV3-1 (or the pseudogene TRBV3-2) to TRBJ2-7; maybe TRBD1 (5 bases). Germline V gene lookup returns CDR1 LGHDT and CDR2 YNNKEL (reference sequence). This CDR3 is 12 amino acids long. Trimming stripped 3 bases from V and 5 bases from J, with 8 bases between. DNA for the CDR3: TGTGCCAGCAGCCAGGTGACAGACGAGCAGTACTTC. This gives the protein CASSQVTDEQYF.

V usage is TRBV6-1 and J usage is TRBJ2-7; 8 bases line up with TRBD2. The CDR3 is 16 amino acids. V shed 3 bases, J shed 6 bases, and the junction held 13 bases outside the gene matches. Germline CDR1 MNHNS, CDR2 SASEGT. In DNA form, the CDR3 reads TGTGCCAGCAGTGAGTCTATAGCGGGGAATACCTTCGAGCAGTACTTC. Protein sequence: CASSESIAGNTFEQYF.

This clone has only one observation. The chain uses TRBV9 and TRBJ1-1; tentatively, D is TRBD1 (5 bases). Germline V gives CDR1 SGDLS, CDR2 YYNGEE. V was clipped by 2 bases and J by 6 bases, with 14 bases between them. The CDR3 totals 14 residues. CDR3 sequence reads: CASSVLTVYAEAFF. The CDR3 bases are TGTGCCAGCAGCGTCCTGACAGTCTACGCTGAAGCTTTCTTT.

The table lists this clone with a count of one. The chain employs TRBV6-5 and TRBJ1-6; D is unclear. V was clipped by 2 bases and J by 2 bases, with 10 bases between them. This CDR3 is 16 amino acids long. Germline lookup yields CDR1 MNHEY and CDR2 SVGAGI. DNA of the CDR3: TGTGCCAGCAGTTACATCAGGCAGCCCTATAATTCACCCCTCCACTTT. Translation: CASSYIRQPYNSPLHF.

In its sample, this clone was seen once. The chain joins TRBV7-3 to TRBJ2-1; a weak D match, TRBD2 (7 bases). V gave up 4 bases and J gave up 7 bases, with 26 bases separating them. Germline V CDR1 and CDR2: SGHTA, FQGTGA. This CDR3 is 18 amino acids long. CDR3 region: CASSSQIGRGPARNEQFF. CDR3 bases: TGTGCCAGCAGCTCCCAAATAGGGCGGGGGCCGGCGAGGAATGAGCAGTTCTTC.

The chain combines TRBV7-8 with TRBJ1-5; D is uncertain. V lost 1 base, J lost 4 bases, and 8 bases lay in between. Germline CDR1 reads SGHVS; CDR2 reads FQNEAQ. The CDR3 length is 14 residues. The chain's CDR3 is CASSLGSENQPQHF. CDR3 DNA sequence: TGTGCCAGCAGCTTAGGATCGGAAAATCAGCCCCAGCATTTT.

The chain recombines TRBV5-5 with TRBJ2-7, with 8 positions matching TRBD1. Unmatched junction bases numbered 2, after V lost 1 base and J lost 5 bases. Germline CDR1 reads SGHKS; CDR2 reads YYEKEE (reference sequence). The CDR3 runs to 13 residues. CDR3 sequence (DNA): TGTGCCAGCAGCTTGTGGACAGGGAACGAGCAGTACTTC. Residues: CASSLWTGNEQYF.

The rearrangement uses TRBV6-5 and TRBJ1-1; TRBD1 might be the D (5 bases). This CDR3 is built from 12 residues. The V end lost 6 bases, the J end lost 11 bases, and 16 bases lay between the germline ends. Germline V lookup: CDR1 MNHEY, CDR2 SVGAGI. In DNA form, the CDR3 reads TGTGCCAGCAGCTCCCTAGACAGATCTGCTTTCTTT. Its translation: CASSSLDRSAFF.

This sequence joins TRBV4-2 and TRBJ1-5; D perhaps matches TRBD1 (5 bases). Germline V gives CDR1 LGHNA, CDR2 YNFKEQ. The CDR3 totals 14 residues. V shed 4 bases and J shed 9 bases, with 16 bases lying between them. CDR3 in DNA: TGTGCCAGCAGCCGAGACCCCGGGGCCAGGCCCCAGCATTTT. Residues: CASSRDPGARPQHF.

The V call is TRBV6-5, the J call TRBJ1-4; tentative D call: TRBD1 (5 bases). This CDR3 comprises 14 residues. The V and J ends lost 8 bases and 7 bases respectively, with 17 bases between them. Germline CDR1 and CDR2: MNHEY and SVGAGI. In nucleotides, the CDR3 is TGTGCCAGCTACACCGGGACGATAGGTGAAAAACTGTTTTTT. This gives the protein CASYTGTIGEKLFF.

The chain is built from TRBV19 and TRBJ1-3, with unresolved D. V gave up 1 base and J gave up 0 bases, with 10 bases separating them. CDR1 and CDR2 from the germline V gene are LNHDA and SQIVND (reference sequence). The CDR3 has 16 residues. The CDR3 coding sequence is TGTGCCAGTAGTATAGGTCTTCCGAGCTCTGGAAACACCATATATTTT. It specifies CASSIGLPSSGNTIYF. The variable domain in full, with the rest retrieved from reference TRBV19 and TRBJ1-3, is DGGITQSPKYLFRKEGQNVTLSCEQNLNHDAMYWYRQDPGQGLRLIYYSQIVNDFQKGDIAEGYSVSREKKESFPLTVTSAQKNPTAFYLCASSIGLPSSGNTIYFGEGSWLTVV.

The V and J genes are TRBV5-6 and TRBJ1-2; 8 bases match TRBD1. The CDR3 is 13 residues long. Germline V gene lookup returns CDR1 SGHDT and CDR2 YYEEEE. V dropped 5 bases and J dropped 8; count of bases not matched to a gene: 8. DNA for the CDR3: TGTGCCAGCAGTTGGACAGGGACTCAGGGCTACACCTTC. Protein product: CASSWTGTQGYTF.

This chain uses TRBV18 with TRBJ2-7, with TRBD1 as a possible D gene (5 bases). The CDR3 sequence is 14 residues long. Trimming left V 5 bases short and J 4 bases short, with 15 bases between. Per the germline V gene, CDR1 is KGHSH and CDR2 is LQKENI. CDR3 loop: CASSGPGKGYEQYF. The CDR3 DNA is TGTGCCAGCTCAGGACCAGGGAAGGGTTACGAGCAGTACTTC.